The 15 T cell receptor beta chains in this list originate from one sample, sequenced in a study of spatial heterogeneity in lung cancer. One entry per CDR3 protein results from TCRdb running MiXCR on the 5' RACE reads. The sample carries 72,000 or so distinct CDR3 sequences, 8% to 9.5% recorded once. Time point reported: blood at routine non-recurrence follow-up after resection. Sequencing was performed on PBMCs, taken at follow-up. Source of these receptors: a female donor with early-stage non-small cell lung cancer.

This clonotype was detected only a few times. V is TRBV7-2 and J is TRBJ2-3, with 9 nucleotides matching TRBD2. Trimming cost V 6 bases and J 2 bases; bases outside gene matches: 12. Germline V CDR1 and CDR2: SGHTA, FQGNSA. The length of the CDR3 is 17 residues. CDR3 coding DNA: TGTGCCAGCAGGCGTACTAGCGGGCCCTGGTACACAGATACGCAGTATTTT. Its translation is CASRRTSGPWYTDTQYF.

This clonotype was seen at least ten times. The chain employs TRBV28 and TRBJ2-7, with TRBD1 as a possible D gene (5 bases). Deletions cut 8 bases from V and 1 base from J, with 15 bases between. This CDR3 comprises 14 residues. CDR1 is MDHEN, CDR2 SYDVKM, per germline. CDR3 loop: CASEPPQGSYEQYF. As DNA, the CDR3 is TGTGCCAGCGAACCCCCCCAGGGATCCTACGAGCAGTACTTC.

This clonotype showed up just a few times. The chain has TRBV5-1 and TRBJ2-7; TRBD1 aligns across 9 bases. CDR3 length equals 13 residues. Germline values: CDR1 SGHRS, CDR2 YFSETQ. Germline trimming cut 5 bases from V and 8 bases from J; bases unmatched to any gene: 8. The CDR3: CASSPDRGVQQYF. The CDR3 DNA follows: TGCGCCAGCAGTCCGGACAGGGGAGTACAGCAGTACTTC. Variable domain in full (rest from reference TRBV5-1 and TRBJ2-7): KAGVTQTPRYLIKTRGQQVTLSCSPISGHRSVSWYQQTPGQGLQFLFEYFSETQRNKGNFPGRFSGRQFSNSRSEMNVSTLELGDSALYLCASSPDRGVQQYFGPGTRLTVT.

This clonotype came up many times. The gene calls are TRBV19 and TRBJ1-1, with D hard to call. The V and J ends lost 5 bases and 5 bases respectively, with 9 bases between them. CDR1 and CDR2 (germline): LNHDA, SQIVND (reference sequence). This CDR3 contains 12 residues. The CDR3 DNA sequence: TGTGCCAGTAGTCCCCCAAATACTGAAGCTTTCTTT. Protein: CASSPPNTEAFF.

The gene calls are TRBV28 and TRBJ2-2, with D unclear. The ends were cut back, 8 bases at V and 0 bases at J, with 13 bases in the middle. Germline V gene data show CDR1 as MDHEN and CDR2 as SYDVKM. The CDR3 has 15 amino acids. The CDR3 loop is CASWSSPTNTGELFF. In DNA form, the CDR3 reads TGTGCCAGCTGGTCTTCACCTACGAACACCGGGGAGCTGTTTTTT.

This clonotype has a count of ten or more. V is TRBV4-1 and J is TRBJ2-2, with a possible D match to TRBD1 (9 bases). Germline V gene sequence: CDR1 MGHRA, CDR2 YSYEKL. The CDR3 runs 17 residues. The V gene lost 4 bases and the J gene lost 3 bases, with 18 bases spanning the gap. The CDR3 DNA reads TGCGCCAGCAGCCCCGGGGGGGACAGGGCGTACACCGGGGAGCTGTTTTTT. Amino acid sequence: CASSPGGDRAYTGELFF.

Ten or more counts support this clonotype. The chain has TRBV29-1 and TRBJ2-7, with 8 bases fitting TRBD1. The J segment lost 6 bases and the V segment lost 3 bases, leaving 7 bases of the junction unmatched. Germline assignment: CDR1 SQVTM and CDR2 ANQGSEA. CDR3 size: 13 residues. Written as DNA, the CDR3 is TGCAGCGTTGATGAGCAGGGGGCAGGCGAGCAGTACTTC. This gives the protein CSVDEQGAGEQYF.

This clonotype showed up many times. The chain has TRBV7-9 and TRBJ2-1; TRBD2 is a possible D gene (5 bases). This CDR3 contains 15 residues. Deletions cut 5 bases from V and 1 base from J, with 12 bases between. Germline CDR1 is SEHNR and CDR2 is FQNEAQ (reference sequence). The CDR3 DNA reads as TGTGCCAGCAGCCCCCGGGAACAATCCTACAATGAGCAGTTCTTC. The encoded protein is CASSPREQSYNEQFF.

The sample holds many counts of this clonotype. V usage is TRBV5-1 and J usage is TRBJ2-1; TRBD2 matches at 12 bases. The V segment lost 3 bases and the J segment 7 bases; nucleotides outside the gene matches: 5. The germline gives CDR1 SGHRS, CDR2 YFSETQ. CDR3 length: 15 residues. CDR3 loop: CASSSRTSGTNEQFF. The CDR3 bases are TGCGCCAGCAGCTCCCGGACTAGCGGGACAAATGAGCAGTTCTTC.

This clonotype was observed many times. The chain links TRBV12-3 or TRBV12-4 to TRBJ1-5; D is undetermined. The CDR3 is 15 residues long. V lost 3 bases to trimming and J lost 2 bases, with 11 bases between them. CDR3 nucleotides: TGTGCCAGCAGTTTTGGCAGTCCTGGCAATCAGCCCCAGCATTTT. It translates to CASSFGSPGNQPQHF.

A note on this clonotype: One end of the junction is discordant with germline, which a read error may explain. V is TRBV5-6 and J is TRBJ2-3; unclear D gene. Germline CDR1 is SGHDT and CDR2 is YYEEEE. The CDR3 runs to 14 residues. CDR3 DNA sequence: TGTGTCAGCAGCTACGGTCGGAGCACAGATACGCAGTATTTT. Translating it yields CVSSYGRSTDTQYF.

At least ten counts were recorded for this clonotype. In DNA form, the CDR3 reads TGTGCCAGTAGTATTGCGGGACAGGGGGCCTACGAGCAGTACTTC. Translating it yields CASSIAGQGAYEQYF. The chain has TRBV19 and TRBJ2-7, with 11 bases matching TRBD1. Germline V gives CDR1 LNHDA, CDR2 SQIVND (reference sequence). V gave up 3 bases and J gave up 2 bases; unmatched junction bases: 3. The CDR3 is made up of 15 amino acids.

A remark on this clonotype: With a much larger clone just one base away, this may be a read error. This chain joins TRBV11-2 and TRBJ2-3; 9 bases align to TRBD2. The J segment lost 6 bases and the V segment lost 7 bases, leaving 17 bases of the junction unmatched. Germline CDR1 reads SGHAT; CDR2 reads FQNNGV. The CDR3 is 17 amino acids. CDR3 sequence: CASTAGGVRSSTDTQYF. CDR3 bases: TGTGCCAGCACGGCGGGAGGGGTGAGATCGAGTACTGATACGCAGTATTTT.

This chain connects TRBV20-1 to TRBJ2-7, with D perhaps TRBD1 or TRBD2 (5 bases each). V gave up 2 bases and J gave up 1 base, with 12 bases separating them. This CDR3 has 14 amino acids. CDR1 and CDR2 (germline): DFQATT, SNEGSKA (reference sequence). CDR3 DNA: TGCAGTGCTAGACAGGGAGCTCCTTCCTACGAGCAGTACTTC. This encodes CSARQGAPSYEQYF.

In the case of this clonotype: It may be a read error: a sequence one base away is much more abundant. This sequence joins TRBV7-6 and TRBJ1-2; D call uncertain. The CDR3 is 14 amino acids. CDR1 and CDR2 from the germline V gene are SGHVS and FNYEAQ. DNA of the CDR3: TGTGCCAGCAGCCGGGGTACCACTAACTATGGCTACATCTTC. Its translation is CASSRGTTNYGYIF. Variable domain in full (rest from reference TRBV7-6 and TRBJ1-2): GAGVSQSPRYKVTKRGQDVALRCDPISGHVSLYWYRQALGQGPEFLTYFNYEAQQDKSGLPNDRFSAERPEGSISTLTIQRTEQRDSAMYRCASSRGTTNYGYIFGSGTRLTVV.